Sequencing of this T cell receptor (beta chain) was carried out in a study of T-cell reconstitution after alpha-beta-depleted transplantation in children (dated by TCRdb to about 2016). Concerning the study at large: T-cell immune reconstitution after TCRalphabeta/CD19-depleted allogeneic hematopoietic cell transplantation in children was quantitatively tracked in the study by means of TCR repertoire profiling. Results and caveats for the whole study, not just this receptor: Apparently early alphabetaT-cell count recovery about two months after transplant reportedly relied on only several hundred rapidly expanded clones derived from non-depleted graft cells. Over subsequent months, a decline in hyperexpanded clone frequencies was noted, and after one year, T-cell counts and TCRbeta diversity were mostly ascribed to newly produced T cells. In some patients, high TCRbeta diversity at day 60 was attributed to recipient T cells and intrathymic progenitors that had survived conditioning.

The sample's treatment or condition label is to be understood as: allogeneic hematopoietic cell transplantation with graft depleted of TCRalphabeta T cells and CD19 B cells. Transplant recipients were children who received TCRalphabeta/CD19-depleted allogeneic hematopoietic cell grafts. As regards this clonotype: Its binding antigen is unknown. Base qualities are not at hand, and no much larger clone is one base apart.

V is trimmed back by 2 bases and J by 7 bases, and the junction contains 11 bases that no gene match accounts for. The CDR3 contains 16 residues, cysteine and phenylalanine counted. CDR3 DNA only is kept here, 48 bases in frame from base 1. The CDR1 and CDR2 encoded by the germline V gene are SGHRS and YFSETQ. The library was made by PCR. Instrument on record: Illumina HiSeq 2500. To normalize quantification of the TCRbeta repertoire, the TCR libraries were built with molecular barcoding that relied on unique molecular identifiers. In-frame beta chains were kept once TCRdb had trimmed the public reads at Q25 with fastp and called clones with MiXCR. Each entry merges the rows of one CDR3 protein and shows their most common DNA and genes. A total of under 400,000 distinct CDR3 sequences appear in this sample, approximately 23% of them only once. The ten top clones hold 11% of the sample.

This chain is built from TRBV5-1 and TRBJ2-1, and 8 junctional nucleotides match TRBD2. This receptor was taken from a male patient aged 10 to 17 who had a stem cell transplant for acute lymphoblastic leukemia, so the T cells may come from the graft donor. Sequenced here: PBMCs, mostly from graft donor cells, sampled 180 days after TCRalphabeta/CD19-depleted stem cell transplant. CDR3 sequence: CASSFETSVLGNEQFF. At the DNA level, the sequence is TGCGCCAGCAGCTTCGAGACTAGCGTTCTAGGGAATGAGCAGTTCTTC. The full variable domain, completed from the reference TRBV5-1 and TRBJ2-1 proteins outside the CDR3, reads KAGVTQTPRYLIKTRGQQVTLSCSPISGHRSVSWYQQTPGQGLQFLFEYFSETQRNKGNFPGRFSGRQFSNSRSEMNVSTLELGDSALYLCASSFETSVLGNEQFFGPGTRLTVL.